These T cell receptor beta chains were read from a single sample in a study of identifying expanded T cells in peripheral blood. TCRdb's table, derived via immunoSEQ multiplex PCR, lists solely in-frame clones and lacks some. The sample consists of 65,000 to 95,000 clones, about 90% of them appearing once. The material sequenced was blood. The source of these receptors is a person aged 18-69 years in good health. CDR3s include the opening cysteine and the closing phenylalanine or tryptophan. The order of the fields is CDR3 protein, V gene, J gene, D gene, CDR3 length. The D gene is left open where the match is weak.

CASSFWATYEQYF	TRBV5-1	TRBJ2-7	-	13
CASRGQSPGNTIYF	TRBV10-2	TRBJ1-3	TRBD1	14
CASRRSGAGNEKLFF	TRBV14	TRBJ1-4	-	15
CASSQAPYEQYF	TRBV4-1	TRBJ2-7	-	12
CASSVSVDTGELFF	TRBV6-1	TRBJ2-2	-	14
CASSPLQGEQAFF	TRBV18	TRBJ1-1	-	13
CASSYSGGPDQPQHF	TRBV6-5	TRBJ1-5	-	15
CSVGTGTNQPQHF	TRBV29-1	TRBJ1-5	-	13
CASSLGQTSYNEQFF	TRBV11-3	TRBJ2-1	-	15
CASSPDEPLGQPQHF	TRBV7-9	TRBJ1-5	-	15
CASSQPLAKNIQYF	TRBV4-1	TRBJ2-4	-	14
CAWSVAAGSTDTQYF	TRBV30	TRBJ2-3	-	15
CASSLSPQGPYGYTF	TRBV27	TRBJ1-2	TRBD1	15
CASSLVGLDNYGYTF	TRBV5-4	TRBJ1-2	-	15
CASSPRTGEEKLFF	TRBV4-2	TRBJ1-4	TRBD1	14
CAWSVYPAYRGPGHGIKAFF	TRBV30	TRBJ1-1	-	20
CATAAGRMTYEQYF	TRBV15	TRBJ2-7	-	14
CASSTDRANTEAFF	TRBV5-1	TRBJ1-1	TRBD1	14
CASSPTTSGPLHEQFF	TRBV5-1	TRBJ2-1	TRBD2	16
CASIGLRDPLEQYF	TRBV27	TRBJ2-7	-	14
CASSFTRQNTEAFF	TRBV19	TRBJ1-1	-	14
CASSSRADEKLFF	TRBV5-1	TRBJ1-4	-	13
CASGLVGGVDGELFF	TRBV12-5	TRBJ2-2	-	15
CASSLESVGAYSNSPLHF	TRBV5-1	TRBJ1-6	-	18
CASSLALGEGQGEQYF	TRBV5-1	TRBJ2-7	TRBD1	16
CASSRTTSGSYEQYF	TRBV6-5	TRBJ2-7	TRBD2	15
CASSRTTMAGGIRNDGYTF	TRBV11-2	TRBJ1-2	TRBD1	19
CASSESLPRKMYGYTF	TRBV2	TRBJ1-2	-	16
CASRGDRGRILATEAFF	TRBV7-9	TRBJ1-1	TRBD1	17
CASSLRGAANTGELFF	TRBV27	TRBJ2-2	-	16
CASSGGRGYADTQYF	TRBV9	TRBJ2-3	-	15
CASSYGKGSRNYGYTF	TRBV5-6	TRBJ1-2	-	16
CASSLFVGTGYTF	TRBV9	TRBJ1-2	-	13
CASSLGGRSPLHF	TRBV5-1	TRBJ1-6	-	13
CASSQDQASGGRETQYF	TRBV4-1	TRBJ2-5	TRBD2	17
CASSEPGLAGGPQVGEQFF	TRBV9	TRBJ2-1	TRBD2	19
CASSWQGSYEQYF	TRBV5-1	TRBJ2-7	-	13
CASSFTPNTIYF	TRBV7-8	TRBJ1-3	-	12
CASTDSSGNNEQFF	TRBV7-9	TRBJ2-1	TRBD2	14
CSSTTQEGGEQFF	TRBV29-1	TRBJ2-1	-	13
CAISGPSQETQYF	TRBV10-3	TRBJ2-5	-	13